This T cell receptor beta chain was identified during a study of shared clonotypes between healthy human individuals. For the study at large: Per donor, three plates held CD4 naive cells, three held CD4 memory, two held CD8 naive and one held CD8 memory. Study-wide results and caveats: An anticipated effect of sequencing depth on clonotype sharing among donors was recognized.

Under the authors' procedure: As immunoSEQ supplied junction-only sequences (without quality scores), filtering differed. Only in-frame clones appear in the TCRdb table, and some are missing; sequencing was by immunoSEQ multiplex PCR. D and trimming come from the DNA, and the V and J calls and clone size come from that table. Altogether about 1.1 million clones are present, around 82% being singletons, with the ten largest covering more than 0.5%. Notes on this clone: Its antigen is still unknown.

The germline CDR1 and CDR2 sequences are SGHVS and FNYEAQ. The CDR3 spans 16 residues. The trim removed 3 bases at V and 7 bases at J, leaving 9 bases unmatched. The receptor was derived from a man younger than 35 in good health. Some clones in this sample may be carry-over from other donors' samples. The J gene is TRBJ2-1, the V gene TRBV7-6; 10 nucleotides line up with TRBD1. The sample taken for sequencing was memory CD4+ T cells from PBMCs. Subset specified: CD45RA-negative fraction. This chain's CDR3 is CASSLNGQGVLNEQFF. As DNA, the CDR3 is TGTGCCAGCAGCTTGAACGGACAGGGGGTTTTAAATGAGCAGTTCTTC.